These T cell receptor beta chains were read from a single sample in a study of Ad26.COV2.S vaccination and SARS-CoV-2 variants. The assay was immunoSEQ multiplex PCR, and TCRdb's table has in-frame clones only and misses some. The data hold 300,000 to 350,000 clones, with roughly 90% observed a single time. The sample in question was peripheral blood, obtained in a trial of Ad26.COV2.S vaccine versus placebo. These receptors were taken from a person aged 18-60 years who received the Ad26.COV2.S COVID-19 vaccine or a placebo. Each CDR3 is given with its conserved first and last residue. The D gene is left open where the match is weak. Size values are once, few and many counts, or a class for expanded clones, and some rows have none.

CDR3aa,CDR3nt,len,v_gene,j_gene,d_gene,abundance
CSVVLSQETQYF,TGCAGCGTTGTATTAAGCCAAGAGACCCAGTACTTC,12,TRBV29-1,TRBJ2-5,NA,NA
CASSPGSPNIQYF,TGTGCCAGCAGCCCCGGGTCCCCAAACATTCAGTACTTC,13,TRBV5-6,TRBJ2-4,NA,once
CASTSPRLSNTEAFF,TGTGCCAGTACCTCTCCCCGCCTTTCGAACACTGAAGCTTTCTTT,15,TRBV19,TRBJ1-1,NA,NA
CASSQEDMELTEAFF,TGCGCCAGCAGCCAAGAGGACATGGAGCTGACTGAAGCTTTCTTT,15,TRBV4-3,TRBJ1-1,NA,NA
CASKGGWETQYF,TGTGCCAGCAAGGGGGGTTGGGAGACCCAGTACTTC,12,TRBV6-5,TRBJ2-5,NA,NA
CASSPSTGGDTEAFF,TGTGCCAGCAGCCCCTCGACAGGGGGTGACACTGAAGCTTTCTTT,15,TRBV7-9,TRBJ1-1,TRBD1,NA
CASRSQTSARTGELFF,TGTGCCAGCAGATCCCAGACTAGCGCACGCACCGGGGAGCTGTTTTTT,16,TRBV5-8,TRBJ2-2,TRBD2,NA
CASREGGNYGYTF,TGCGCCAGCAGAGAAGGGGGGAACTATGGCTACACCTTC,13,TRBV10-2,TRBJ1-2,NA,NA
CASSVGYGGSNTEAFF,TGTGCCAGCAGCGTAGGATATGGGGGGTCGAACACTGAAGCTTTCTTT,16,TRBV9,TRBJ1-1,NA,NA
CASSHWTSGQETQYF,TGTGCCAGCAGCCACTGGACTAGCGGGCAAGAGACCCAGTACTTC,15,TRBV7-6,TRBJ2-5,TRBD2,NA
CASSQSTGTRSYEQYF,TGTGCCAGCAGCCAATCCACCGGGACCCGATCCTACGAGCAGTACTTC,16,TRBV14,TRBJ2-7,NA,NA
CASSPPGQAISGANVLTF,TGTGCCAGCTCACCACCGGGTCAGGCCATCTCTGGGGCCAACGTCCTGACTTTC,18,TRBV18,TRBJ2-6,NA,NA
CASREGPTNNSPLHF,TGTGCCAGCAGGGAAGGACCGACTAATAATTCACCCCTCCACTTT,15,TRBV2,TRBJ1-6,NA,NA
CASTGQGWGQPQHF,TGTGCCAGCACCGGACAGGGTTGGGGTCAGCCCCAGCATTTT,14,TRBV6-5,TRBJ1-5,TRBD1,once
CASSHGRPSYEQYF,TGTGCCAGCTCTCACGGACGGCCATCCTACGAGCAGTACTTC,14,TRBV18,TRBJ2-7,NA,NA
CASSLDNMNNYGYTF,TGTGCCAGCAGCTTAGATAACATGAATAACTATGGCTACACCTTC,15,TRBV7-9,TRBJ1-2,NA,NA
CASSPGLAGGPREQFF,TGTGCCAGCAGCCCTGGACTAGCGGGAGGGCCGAGGGAGCAGTTCTTC,16,TRBV6-2/TRBV6-3,TRBJ2-1,TRBD2,NA
CASSVEYNEQFF,TGTGCCAGCAGCGTAGAATACAATGAGCAGTTCTTC,12,TRBV9,TRBJ2-1,NA,NA
CAVRISYNSPLHF,TGTGCCGTGAGGATCTCCTATAATTCACCCCTCCACTTT,13,TRBV27,TRBJ1-6,NA,few
CASKPTGYSGANVLTF,TGTGCCAGCAAACCGACAGGTTACTCTGGGGCCAACGTCCTGACTTTC,16,TRBV5-4,TRBJ2-6,NA,NA
CASSLGTGTGETQYF,TGTGCCAGCAGCTTGGGAACCGGGACAGGGGAGACCCAGTACTTC,15,TRBV5-8,TRBJ2-5,TRBD1,NA
CSARGLEKLFF,TGCAGTGCTAGGGGCTTAGAAAAACTGTTTTTT,11,TRBV20-1,TRBJ1-4,NA,NA
CASSYGTDRNNQPQHF,TGTGCCAGCAGTTACGGCACGGACAGGAACAATCAGCCCCAGCATTTT,16,TRBV6-2/TRBV6-3,TRBJ1-5,TRBD1,NA
CATSRRYGYTF,TGTGCCACCTCCCGACGGTATGGCTACACCTTC,11,TRBV10-3,TRBJ1-2,NA,once
CASSQFGTGYGYTF,TGTGCCAGCAGCCAATTCGGGACAGGGTATGGCTACACCTTC,14,TRBV5-5,TRBJ1-2,TRBD1,NA
CASSLGPRGVYEQYF,TGTGCCAGCAGCTTAGGACCTCGAGGCGTCTACGAGCAGTACTTC,15,TRBV7-2,TRBJ2-7,NA,NA
CASSERAGLAGDSGTDTQYF,TGTGCCAGCAGCGAGCGAGCGGGACTAGCGGGAGATTCCGGCACAGATACGCAGTATTTT,20,TRBV21-1,TRBJ2-3,NA,NA
CASSQVPGGDTEAFF,TGCGCCAGCAGCCAAGTTCCGGGAGGAGACACTGAAGCTTTCTTT,15,TRBV4-1,TRBJ1-1,NA,NA
CASSLGQGRTEAFF,TGTGCCAGTAGTCTCGGACAGGGGCGAACTGAAGCTTTCTTT,14,TRBV19,TRBJ1-1,TRBD1,NA
CASSRTNRAPQETQYF,TGCGCCAGCAGCCGGACAAACAGGGCCCCCCAAGAGACCCAGTACTTC,16,TRBV5-1,TRBJ2-5,NA,NA
CAISDSGAQFF,TGTGCCATCAGTGATAGCGGAGCCCAGTTCTTC,11,TRBV10-3,TRBJ2-1,NA,NA
CASSRPGQGDGYTF,TGTGCCAGCAGCCGTCCGGGACAGGGGGATGGCTACACCTTC,14,TRBV7-9,TRBJ1-2,TRBD1,NA
CASSYHRDNSPLHF,TGTGCCAGCAGTTACCATAGGGATAATTCACCCCTCCACTTT,14,TRBV6-5,TRBJ1-6,NA,NA
CASSADFQNTEAFF,TGTGCCAGCAGCGCGGACTTCCAGAACACTGAAGCTTTCTTT,14,TRBV5-6,TRBJ1-1,NA,NA
CASSSSGGGSEQYF,TGTGCCAGCAGTTCCTCCGGTGGGGGCAGCGAGCAGTACTTC,14,TRBV28,TRBJ2-7,NA,NA
CASSPRTGLYNEQFF,TGTGCCAGCAGTCCCCGGACTGGCCTCTACAATGAGCAGTTCTTC,15,TRBV27,TRBJ2-1,NA,NA
CASSHGQGYGTEAFF,TGCGCCAGCAGCCACGGACAGGGATACGGCACTGAAGCTTTCTTT,15,TRBV4-3,TRBJ1-1,TRBD1,many
CASSSRDREEKLFF,TGTGCCAGCAGCAGCCGGGACAGGGAAGAAAAACTGTTTTTT,14,TRBV7-6,TRBJ1-4,TRBD1,NA
CASSRQKNLNSYEQYF,TGTGCCAGCAGCCGGCAGAAAAACCTAAACTCCTACGAGCAGTACTTC,16,TRBV5-4,TRBJ2-7,NA,NA
CASSPRRGAFYEQYF,TGTGCCAGCAGTCCTAGGAGGGGGGCGTTCTACGAGCAGTACTTC,15,TRBV25-1,TRBJ2-7,NA,NA
CASSQDLLSEQFF,TGTGCCAGCAGCCAAGATCTGCTAAGTGAGCAGTTCTTC,13,TRBV4-2,TRBJ2-1,NA,NA
CASSELNPGLAGVDEQFF,TGTGCCAGCAGCGAGCTGAATCCGGGACTAGCGGGAGTCGATGAGCAGTTCTTC,18,TRBV9,TRBJ2-1,TRBD2,NA
CSVEGGQGYYNEQFF,TGCAGCGTTGAAGGGGGACAGGGGTATTACAATGAGCAGTTCTTC,15,TRBV29-1,TRBJ2-1,TRBD1,NA
CASSLGEKLFF,TGTGCCAGCAGCTTGGGTGAAAAACTGTTTTTT,11,TRBV3-1/TRBV3-2,TRBJ1-4,NA,NA
CASSYGQGVNYGYTF,TGTGCCAGCAGTTACGGACAGGGGGTAAACTATGGCTACACCTTC,15,TRBV6-2/TRBV6-3,TRBJ1-2,TRBD1,NA
CATSDSGRGHNEQFF,TGTGCCACCAGTGATTCGGGCAGGGGCCACAATGAGCAGTTCTTC,15,TRBV24-1,TRBJ2-1,NA,NA
CAWSGQLGDYGYTF,TGTGCCTGGAGTGGGCAACTCGGTGACTATGGCTACACCTTC,14,TRBV30,TRBJ1-2,NA,NA
CASSLVSTDHSYEQYF,TGCGCCAGCAGCCTAGTCTCTACCGATCACTCCTACGAGCAGTACTTC,16,TRBV4-3,TRBJ2-7,NA,NA